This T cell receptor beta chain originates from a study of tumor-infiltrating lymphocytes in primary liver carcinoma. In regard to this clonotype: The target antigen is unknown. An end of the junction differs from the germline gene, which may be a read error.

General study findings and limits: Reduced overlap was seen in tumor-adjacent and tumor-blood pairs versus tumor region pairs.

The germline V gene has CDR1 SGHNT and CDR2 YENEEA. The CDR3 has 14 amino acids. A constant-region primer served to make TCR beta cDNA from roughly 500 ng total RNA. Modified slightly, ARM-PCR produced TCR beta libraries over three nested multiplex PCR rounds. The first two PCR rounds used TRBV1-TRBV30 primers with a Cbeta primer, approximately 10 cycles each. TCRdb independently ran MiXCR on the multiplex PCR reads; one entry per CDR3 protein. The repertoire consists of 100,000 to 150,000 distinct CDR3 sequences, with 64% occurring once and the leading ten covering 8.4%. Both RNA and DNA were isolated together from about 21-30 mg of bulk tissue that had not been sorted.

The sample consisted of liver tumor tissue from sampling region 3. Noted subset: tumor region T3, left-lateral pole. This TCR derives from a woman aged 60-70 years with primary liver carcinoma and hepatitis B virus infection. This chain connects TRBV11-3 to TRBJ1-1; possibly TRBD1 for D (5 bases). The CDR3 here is CASSVKMWGTEAIF. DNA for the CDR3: TGTGCCAGCAGCGTCAAGATGTGGGGCACTGAAGCTATCTTT.